The 21 T cell receptor beta chains in this list originate from one sample, sequenced in a study of OX40 agonist ivuxolimab in advanced cancers. Profiling relied on immunoSEQ multiplex PCR, and the TCRdb table lists in-frame clones only, not all of them. The data contain roughly 64,000 clones, around 84% of them singletons. The sample was CD4+ or CD8+ T cells sorted from blood, taken in a trial of the OX40 agonist ivuxolimab. The receptor source for this set is an adult with an advanced solid tumor such as melanoma, head and neck, liver or kidney cancer.

The gene calls are TRBV11-3 and TRBJ2-4; 11 bases line up with TRBD2. The germline V gene has CDR1 SGHNT and CDR2 YENEEA. Trimming at V came to 3 bases and at J to 0 bases, leaving 10 bases not matched to a gene. This CDR3 comprises 19 residues. The CDR3 sequence: CASSFLAGGAIIAKNIQYF. The CDR3 DNA is TGTGCCAGCAGCTTTTTAGCGGGAGGGGCAATTATAGCCAAAAACATTCAGTACTTC.

V is TRBV13 and J is TRBJ2-3, with D perhaps matching TRBD2 (7 bases). Germline CDR1 and CDR2: PRHDT and FYEKMQ (reference sequence). This CDR3 region has 16 residues. Trimming removed 1 base from V and 1 base from J, with 12 bases in between. CDR3 nucleotide sequence: TGTGCCAGCAGCTTAGAGGGGGGGCGACGCACAGATACGCAGTATTTT. Protein product: CASSLEGGRRTDTQYF.

V usage is TRBV4-3 and J usage is TRBJ1-4, with D uncertain. The CDR3 loop spans 14 amino acids. Per germline, CDR1 LGHNA and CDR2 YSLEER. V lost 4 bases, J lost 7 bases, and 13 bases lay in between. Written as DNA, the CDR3 is TGCGCCAGCAGCCCGGGTCGGGGTTTTGAAAAACTGTTTTTT. Protein: CASSPGRGFEKLFF.

The chain couples TRBV4-2 to TRBJ2-5; D is undetermined. Trimming removed 0 bases from V and 2 bases from J, with 7 bases in between. Germline V gene sequence: CDR1 LGHNA, CDR2 YNFKEQ. The CDR3 sequence is 14 residues long. DNA of the CDR3: TGTGCCAGCAGCCAAGAGGTCAGGCAAGAGACCCAGTACTTC. Encoded protein: CASSQEVRQETQYF.

The DNA for the CDR3 is TGTGCCAGCAGCCGCCTTGGGAGAGATAACACCGGGGAGCTGTTTTTT. This encodes CASSRLGRDNTGELFF. The chain recombines TRBV7-9 with TRBJ2-2; a possible D gene is TRBD2 (5 bases). The CDR3 totals 16 residues. Trimming took off 5 bases at V and 2 bases at J, with 15 bases between the two ends. Germline values: CDR1 SEHNR, CDR2 FQNEAQ (reference sequence).

This chain connects TRBV4-3 to TRBJ1-1; D is possibly TRBD1 (6 bases). CDR3 size: 15 residues. The V end lost 0 bases, the J end lost 6 bases, and 14 bases lay between the germline ends. CDR1 LGHNA and CDR2 YSLEER come from the germline V gene. The CDR3 is CASSQDIGGAAEAFF. The CDR3 coding sequence is TGCGCCAGCAGCCAAGATATCGGGGGGGCGGCTGAAGCTTTCTTT.

V gene TRBV20-1 combines with J gene TRBJ1-1; D call uncertain. CDR1 and CDR2 (germline): DFQATT, SNEGSKA (reference sequence). CDR3 length: 11 residues. CDR3 in amino acids: CRASEYTEAFF. The CDR3 bases are TGCAGGGCATCGGAGTACACTGAAGCTTTCTTT.

This clone has only a few counts. V and J are TRBV21-1 and TRBJ2-7; the D call in the table, TRBD1, was not verified against the DNA. TRBV21-1 is described as a pseudogene. The CDR3 contains 16 residues. CDR3 DNA: TGTGCCAGCAGCAAAAAGGGGGGGACAGGGCTTTACGAGCAGTACTTC. This sequence encodes CASSKKGGTGLYEQYF.

V is TRBV5-1 and J is TRBJ2-5, with 7 positions matching TRBD1. The germline V gene encodes CDR1 SGHRS and CDR2 YFSETQ. This CDR3 comprises 14 residues. Trimming took 4 bases from V and 4 from J; bases not matched to a gene: 7. CDR3 sequence reads: CASSTYRGVETQYF. The DNA of the CDR3 is TGCGCCAGCAGCACCTACAGGGGCGTAGAGACCCAGTACTTC.

The genes are TRBV6-5 and TRBJ1-5, with TRBD1 as a possible D gene (5 bases). Germline V CDR1 and CDR2: MNHEY, SVGAGI. V lost 5 bases to trimming and J lost 6 bases, with 14 bases between them. This CDR3 comprises 14 residues. The CDR3 DNA is TGTGCCAGCAGTCCTCGGGCAGGGTTTCAGCCCCAGCATTTT. Amino acids: CASSPRAGFQPQHF.

The rearrangement uses TRBV29-1 and TRBJ2-3; D gene unclear. Germline V gene data show CDR1 as SQVTM and CDR2 as ANQGSEA. Trimming pared 7 bases from V and 2 bases from J, leaving 7 bases between. The CDR3 has 11 residues. CDR3 nucleotide sequence: TGCAGCGCCCTTCCCACAGATACGCAGTATTTT. It encodes CSALPTDTQYF.

The V call is TRBV2, the J call TRBJ2-5; no reliable D call. The CDR3 sequence is 14 residues long. CDR1 is SNHLY, CDR2 FYNNEI, per germline. Trimming stripped 4 bases from V and 3 bases from J, with 12 bases between. DNA for the CDR3: TGTGCCAGCAGTGGTGGTTGGATAGAAGAGACCCAGTACTTC. Translated, it gives CASSGGWIEETQYF. Using reference TRBV2 and TRBJ2-5 for the parts outside the CDR3, the full variable domain is EPEVTQTPSHQVTQMGQEVILRCVPISNHLYFYWYRQILGQKVEFLVSFYNNEISEKSEIFDDQFSVERPDGSNFTLKIRSTKLEDSAMYFCASSGGWIEETQYFGPGTRLLVL.

The chain joins TRBV18 to TRBJ2-2; D is unresolved. V lost 4 bases and J 4 bases, leaving 16 bases between the germline ends. Germline CDR1 is KGHSH and CDR2 is LQKENI. The CDR3 consists of 16 residues. CDR3: CASSRFSSFPTGELFF. DNA of the CDR3: TGTGCCAGCTCACGCTTCTCCTCGTTCCCCACCGGGGAGCTGTTTTTT.

This chain connects TRBV7-9 to TRBJ2-7, with a tentative D call TRBD1 (7 bases). CDR1 SEHNR and CDR2 FQNEAQ come from the germline V gene (reference sequence). This CDR3 is built from 16 residues. The V and J ends lost 1 base and 4 bases respectively, with 17 bases between them. CDR3 sequence: CASSLGVGGGGYEQYF. Written as DNA, the CDR3 is TGTGCCAGCAGCTTAGGTGTTGGAGGGGGCGGGTACGAGCAGTACTTC.

The count of this clone is one. The rearrangement links TRBV14 to TRBJ1-1; no reliable D call. Trimming took 3 bases from V and 0 from J, leaving 5 bases between them. This CDR3 comprises 13 residues. The germline CDR1 and CDR2 sequences are SGHDN and FVKESK. CDR3 nucleotides: TGTGCCAGCAGCCAGGCGATGAACACTGAAGCTTTCTTT. It is translated as CASSQAMNTEAFF.

This chain connects TRBV5-4 to TRBJ1-1; TRBD1 matches at 7 bases. The junction had 13 bases not matched to a gene; V was cut back by 0 bases and J by 11 bases. This CDR3 comprises 15 residues. The germline V gene has CDR1 SGHNT and CDR2 YYREEE (reference sequence). DNA for the CDR3: TGTGCCAGCAGCTTGGGGACACAGGGGACCCAGGGGGCTTTCTTT. It encodes CASSLGTQGTQGAFF.

The chain carries TRBV5-1 and TRBJ2-3; D gene ambiguous. V lost 2 bases, J lost 2 bases, and 6 bases lay in between. The CDR3 extends over 13 amino acids. CDR1 is SGHRS and CDR2 is YFSETQ in the germline V gene. Written as DNA, the CDR3 is TGCGCCAGCAGCTTTGGCTTCACAGATACGCAGTATTTT. Protein product: CASSFGFTDTQYF.

This chain links TRBV27 with TRBJ2-1; D is possibly TRBD2 (6 bases). This CDR3 has 15 residues. V shed 10 bases and J shed 0 bases, with 16 bases lying between them. Germline V gene data show CDR1 as MNHEY and CDR2 as SMNVEV (reference sequence). The CDR3 protein is CATSWDSSSYNEQFF. Written as DNA, the CDR3 is TGTGCCACCTCCTGGGACTCTAGCTCCTACAATGAGCAGTTCTTC.

The V gene is TRBV5-1, the J gene TRBJ2-6, with D tentatively TRBD1 (5 bases). CDR3 length: 18 amino acids. Germline V gene data show CDR1 as SGHRS and CDR2 as YFSETQ. Between the trimmed V and J ends, which lost 4 bases and 0 bases, there was a span of 17 bases. As DNA, the CDR3 is TGCGCCAGCAGCCCTGGCTGGGGCCGTATCTCTGGGGCCAACGTCCTGACTTTC. It is translated as CASSPGWGRISGANVLTF.

The chain couples TRBV5-5 to TRBJ2-1, with 8 positions matching TRBD2. Germline V lookup: CDR1 SGHKS, CDR2 YYEKEE (reference sequence). The CDR3 is 15 amino acids. Trimming at V came to 0 bases and at J to 7 bases, leaving 6 bases not matched to a gene. The CDR3 loop is CASSLALAENNEQFF. DNA for the CDR3: TGTGCCAGCAGCTTGGCACTAGCGGAGAATAATGAGCAGTTCTTC.

The V gene is TRBV2, the J gene TRBJ2-2, with a possible D match to TRBD1 (5 bases). The CDR3 length is 16 residues. Germline lookup yields CDR1 SNHLY and CDR2 FYNNEI. Trimming left V 6 bases short and J 4 bases short, with 18 bases between. In DNA, the CDR3 is TGTGCCAGCAGGCAGGGTATTAGTAAAAGCACCGGGGAGCTGTTTTTT. Encoded protein: CASRQGISKSTGELFF.